This TCR beta chain was captured by sequencing in a study of T cell repertoires in cytomegalovirus infection. Study information: It was the public TCR beta signatures that indicated both CMV infection and matching HLA type. Overall study findings and caveats: Accumulated public TCR beta family frequency recognized individuals carrying CMV together with the relevant HLA.

Germline loops: CDR1 KGHDR, CDR2 SFDVKD. Trimming shortened V by 5 bases and J by 5 bases, and 17 bases separated the two germline ends. This CDR3 has 15 amino acids. Many counts were recorded for this clonotype. The antigen remains undetermined. TCRdb fed the reads into MiXCR, producing one record per CDR3 protein. The table records under 600,000 distinct CDR3 sequences, approximately 15% of them present only once. The clonotype comes from a human donor in good health (CMV status not recorded). Some clones in this sample may be carry-over from other donors' samples. The V and J genes are TRBV24-1 and TRBJ2-5, with D maybe TRBD2 (6 bases). The sequencing sample was made of CD8+ T cells from PBMCs. CDR3 sequence (DNA): TGTGCCACCAGTGCCCTCGGCGGAGGGGTTGAGACCCAGTACTTC. Its translation is CATSALGGGVETQYF.